The entry that follows covers one T cell receptor beta chain sequence. In Seattle, patients joined the study during active infection and were tracked longitudinally. This sample is drawn from a study of blood T cell repertoires in COVID-19. Sequenced by immunoSEQ multiplex PCR; TCRdb stores in-frame clones only, minus some. The table includes a few hundred thousand clones, around 90% detected once. The V gene end was trimmed by 3 bases and the J gene end by 0 bases; junction bases not matched to a gene: 6. The CDR3 sequence is 16 residues long. From germline, CDR1 is SGHDN and CDR2 FVKESK. This chain links TRBV14 with TRBJ2-3; 7 positions agree with TRBD2. The sequenced sample was peripheral blood. The origin of this receptor is a woman between 55 and 75 years old with COVID-19, enrolled during active disease. Here the CDR3 DNA reads TGTGCCAGCAGCCAGAGGAGCGGGGTGAGCACAGATACGCAGTATTTT. Its translation: CASSQRSGVSTDTQYF. The entire variable domain, with the rest obtained from reference TRBV14 and TRBJ2-3, is as follows: EAGVTQFPSHSVIEKGQTVTLRCDPISGHDNLYWYRRVMGKEIKFLLHFVKESKQDESGMPNNRFLAERTGGTYSTLKVQPAELEDSGVYFCASSQRSGVSTDTQYFGPGTRLTVL.